A selection of T cell receptor beta chains follows, all from one sample in a study of shared clonotypes between healthy human individuals. Generated by immunoSEQ multiplex PCR, the TCRdb table keeps only in-frame clones and is missing some. The sample consists of some 2.1 million clones, about 95% of them appearing once. Sequenced input: naive CD8+ T cells sorted from blood. The receptor set was obtained from a man between 18 and 29 years old in good health. CDR3s leave out the opening cysteine and the closing phenylalanine or tryptophan. Clone size is stated in some rows and not others, as once, few, many or a class when expanded.

clone size: NA; J gene: TRBJ1-2; V gene: TRBV10-2; CDR3 protein: ASSDPTGAYGYT
clone size: NA; J gene: TRBJ1-2; V gene: TRBV19; CDR3 protein: AAGEGSLGGYT
clone size: NA; J gene: TRBJ2-1; V gene: TRBV7-6; CDR3 protein: ASSPTSGRAKDEQF
clone size: NA; J gene: TRBJ2-5; V gene: TRBV2; CDR3 protein: ASSDTVQGTQY
clone size: once; J gene: TRBJ2-7; V gene: TRBV5-6; CDR3 protein: ASSKPTEGLAYEQY
clone size: once; J gene: TRBJ2-3; V gene: TRBV27; CDR3 protein: ASSPPGGGGPTDTQY
clone size: NA; J gene: TRBJ2-3; V gene: TRBV30; CDR3 protein: AWSVLGLPGTDTQY
clone size: NA; J gene: TRBJ2-1; V gene: TRBV25-1; CDR3 protein: ASSERDGRVWNEQF
clone size: NA; J gene: TRBJ2-7; V gene: TRBV7-6; CDR3 protein: ASSVPGTGYYEQY
clone size: NA; J gene: TRBJ1-6; V gene: TRBV27; CDR3 protein: ASSSSTRPGISPLH
clone size: NA; J gene: TRBJ1-2; V gene: TRBV27; CDR3 protein: ASSFRGPYGYT
clone size: NA; J gene: TRBJ1-4; V gene: TRBV5-6; CDR3 protein: ASSPFVGAGNEKLF
clone size: once; J gene: TRBJ2-2; V gene: TRBV13; CDR3 protein: ASGGRTGELF
clone size: once; J gene: TRBJ2-1; V gene: TRBV5-4; CDR3 protein: ASSLVSGEQF
clone size: NA; J gene: TRBJ1-1; V gene: TRBV5-6; CDR3 protein: ASSLDGQGQNTEAF
clone size: NA; J gene: TRBJ2-7; V gene: TRBV5-6; CDR3 protein: ASSFGPGTESYEQY
clone size: NA; J gene: TRBJ2-3; V gene: TRBV6-5; CDR3 protein: ASSYSTGETDTQY
clone size: NA; J gene: TRBJ2-3; V gene: TRBV5-6; CDR3 protein: ASSFPSGGYYSSTDTQY
clone size: NA; J gene: TRBJ2-7; V gene: TRBV4-1; CDR3 protein: ASSQIGPSYEQY
clone size: once; J gene: TRBJ1-2; V gene: TRBV19; CDR3 protein: ASSPGQGADGGYT
clone size: NA; J gene: TRBJ1-2; V gene: TRBV28; CDR3 protein: ASSLYDRGLYGYT
clone size: NA; J gene: TRBJ1-1; V gene: TRBV7-9; CDR3 protein: ASSIGQGAVKDTEAF
clone size: once; J gene: TRBJ1-3; V gene: TRBV5-4; CDR3 protein: ASSSTWEGGNTIY
clone size: NA; J gene: TRBJ2-2; V gene: TRBV5-1; CDR3 protein: ASSPMALDWTGELF
clone size: NA; J gene: TRBJ1-2; V gene: TRBV6-1; CDR3 protein: ASSEGQPYGYT
clone size: NA; J gene: TRBJ2-7; V gene: TRBV4-1; CDR3 protein: ASGSGTSYEQY
clone size: NA; J gene: TRBJ1-2; V gene: TRBV27; CDR3 protein: ASSTTQEVAYGYT
clone size: NA; J gene: TRBJ2-7; V gene: TRBV9; CDR3 protein: ASSEGGTGVYEQY
clone size: NA; J gene: TRBJ1-3; V gene: TRBV28; CDR3 protein: ASSLDRAFSGNTIY
clone size: NA; J gene: TRBJ2-7; V gene: TRBV5-1; CDR3 protein: ASSFDPGLEIY
clone size: NA; J gene: TRBJ2-3; V gene: TRBV4-1; CDR3 protein: ASSQVAGDAADTQY
clone size: NA; J gene: TRBJ1-5; V gene: TRBV5-1; CDR3 protein: ASSLGGEWPQH
clone size: NA; J gene: TRBJ1-3; V gene: TRBV29-1; CDR3 protein: SVEDPTGPLSGNTIY
clone size: NA; J gene: TRBJ2-1; V gene: TRBV5-1; CDR3 protein: ASSLVGTGVYNEQF
clone size: NA; J gene: TRBJ1-6; V gene: TRBV7-9; CDR3 protein: ASSPTDYNSPLH
clone size: NA; J gene: TRBJ2-7; V gene: TRBV5-4; CDR3 protein: ASSFLSYEQY
clone size: NA; J gene: TRBJ2-1; V gene: TRBV6-5; CDR3 protein: ASSYSGLAGEWQF
clone size: NA; J gene: TRBJ1-1; V gene: TRBV28; CDR3 protein: ASSPLSENTEAF
clone size: NA; J gene: TRBJ1-1; V gene: TRBV29-1; CDR3 protein: SVQGLRSTEAF
clone size: NA; J gene: TRBJ2-2; V gene: TRBV6-1; CDR3 protein: ASSENGGEPGAGELF
clone size: NA; J gene: TRBJ2-3; V gene: TRBV5-6; CDR3 protein: ASSYQGGTQY
clone size: NA; J gene: TRBJ1-1; V gene: TRBV10-2; CDR3 protein: ASSEASLGTEAF
clone size: NA; J gene: TRBJ2-5; V gene: TRBV9; CDR3 protein: ASSVDYSETQY
clone size: NA; J gene: TRBJ2-2; V gene: TRBV11-3; CDR3 protein: ASSLVYTGELF
clone size: NA; J gene: TRBJ1-3; V gene: TRBV28; CDR3 protein: ASRVVTGNTIY
clone size: NA; J gene: TRBJ2-5; V gene: TRBV6-5; CDR3 protein: ASSDGQRETQY
clone size: few; J gene: TRBJ2-7; V gene: TRBV10-3; CDR3 protein: ATGQGYEQY
clone size: NA; J gene: TRBJ1-5; V gene: TRBV29-1; CDR3 protein: SVVSEGVGGPQH
clone size: few; J gene: TRBJ1-6; V gene: TRBV4-3; CDR3 protein: ASSQERAYSPLH